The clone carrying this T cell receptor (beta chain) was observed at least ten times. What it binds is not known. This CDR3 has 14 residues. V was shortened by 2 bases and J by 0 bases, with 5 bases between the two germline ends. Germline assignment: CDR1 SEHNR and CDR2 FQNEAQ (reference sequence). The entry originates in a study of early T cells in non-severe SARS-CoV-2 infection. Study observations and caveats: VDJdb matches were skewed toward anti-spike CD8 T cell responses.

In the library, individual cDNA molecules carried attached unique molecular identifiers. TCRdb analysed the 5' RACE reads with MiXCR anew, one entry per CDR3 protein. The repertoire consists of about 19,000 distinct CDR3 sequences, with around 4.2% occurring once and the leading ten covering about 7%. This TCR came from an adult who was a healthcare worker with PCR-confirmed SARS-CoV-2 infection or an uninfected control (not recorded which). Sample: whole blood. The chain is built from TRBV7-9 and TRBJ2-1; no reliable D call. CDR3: CASSLRNSYNEQFF. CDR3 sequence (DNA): TGTGCCAGCAGCTTACGGAACTCCTACAATGAGCAGTTCTTC. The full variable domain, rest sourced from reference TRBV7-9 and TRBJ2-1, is DTGVSQNPRHKITKRGQNVTFRCDPISEHNRLYWYRQTLGQGPEFLTYFQNEAQLEKSRLLSDRFSAERPKGSFSTLEIQRTEQGDSAMYLCASSLRNSYNEQFFGPGTRLTVL.